Listed below are T cell receptor beta chains from one sample, sequenced in a study of cytomegalovirus exposure and HLA in healthy donors. The protocol was immunoSEQ multiplex PCR, while the TCRdb copy is restricted to in-frame clones and leaves out a portion. Of about 160,000 clones in the sample, approximately 84% were seen once. What was sequenced was PBMCs. Receptors originate from a male donor in good health and CMV-seropositive. Both conserved end residues are part of each CDR3. Fields, in order: V gene, clone size, J gene, D gene, CDR3 protein, CDR3 DNA. D genes are given only for firm matches. Where a row states a size, it is once, few, many or the class of an expanded clone; other rows omit it.

TRBV7-9	-	TRBJ2-1	TRBD2	CASGVAGGGSNEQFF	TGTGCCAGCGGAGTAGCGGGAGGGGGGTCCAATGAGCAGTTCTTC
TRBV28	-	TRBJ2-5	TRBD1	CASSRTGTGRETQYF	TGTGCCAGCAGCCGGACCGGGACAGGGAGGGAGACCCAGTACTTC
TRBV18	-	TRBJ2-2	-	CASSPLADSNTGELFF	TGTGCCAGCTCACCACTGGCAGATTCTAACACCGGGGAGCTGTTTTTT
TRBV9	-	TRBJ1-6	-	CASSVGTVNSPLHF	TGTGCCAGCAGCGTTGGGACTGTGAATTCACCCCTCCACTTT
TRBV7-9	few	TRBJ2-7	TRBD2	CASSGRLYEQYF	TGTGCCAGTAGCGGGAGGCTCTACGAGCAGTACTTC
TRBV11-1	-	TRBJ2-5	-	CASSLGPGQETQYF	TGTGCCAGCAGCTTGGGGCCCGGGCAAGAGACCCAGTACTTC
TRBV7-6	-	TRBJ2-7	TRBD2	CASSLIAAGLRSGEGYEQYF	TGTGCCAGCAGCTTAATCGCGGCGGGATTACGTAGCGGGGAGGGCTACGAGCAGTACTTC
TRBV4-3	-	TRBJ2-1	TRBD2	CASSPWQAGDDNEQFF	TGCGCCAGCAGCCCGTGGCAAGCGGGAGATGATAATGAGCAGTTCTTC
TRBV23-1	-	TRBJ2-7	TRBD1	CASSQRRTGRSYEQYF	TGCGCCAGCAGTCAACGGAGGACAGGGCGATCCTACGAGCAGTACTTC
TRBV28	-	TRBJ1-1	-	CASSPPVGRLLNTEAFF	TGTGCCAGCAGTCCCCCGGTGGGCAGGTTATTGAACACTGAAGCTTTCTTT
TRBV28	once	TRBJ2-7	TRBD2	CASSLRTSSTYEQYF	TGTGCCAGCAGTTTACGGACTAGCAGTACCTACGAGCAGTACTTC
TRBV6-1	few	TRBJ2-7	TRBD2	CASSEGAGLAAYEQYF	TGTGCCAGCAGTGAAGGGGCGGGACTAGCGGCCTACGAGCAGTACTTC
TRBV7-9	-	TRBJ1-2	-	CASSVTGPLGYTF	TGTGCCAGCAGCGTGACGGGTCCCCTAGGCTACACCTTC
TRBV5-4	once	TRBJ2-2	TRBD2	CASSPSLSGENGELFF	TGTGCCAGCAGCCCAAGCCTTAGCGGGGAAAACGGGGAGCTGTTTTTT
TRBV28	-	TRBJ1-3	-	CASSWNLGRASGNTIYF	TGTGCCAGCAGTTGGAATCTAGGGAGGGCCTCTGGAAACACCATATATTTT
TRBV6-6	-	TRBJ2-1	TRBD2	CASSNVGGRIYNEQFF	TGTGCCAGCAGCAACGTAGGCGGGAGGATCTACAATGAGCAGTTCTTC
TRBV5-1	-	TRBJ1-1	-	CASSRKGDTEAFF	TGCGCCAGCAGCAGGAAAGGGGACACTGAAGCTTTCTTT
TRBV5-4	-	TRBJ2-6	-	CASSLTDSAMGWANVLTF	TGTGCCAGCAGCTTGACGGACAGCGCCATGGGTTGGGCCAACGTCCTGACTTTC
TRBV7-2	once	TRBJ1-6	-	CASSPSGSYNSPLHF	TGTGCCAGCAGCCCATCCGGTTCCTATAATTCACCCCTCCACTTT
TRBV18	-	TRBJ1-4	-	CASSPDKGHPWGGMFF	TGTGCCAGCTCACCGGATAAGGGACACCCCTGGGGAGGGATGTTTTTT
TRBV16	-	TRBJ2-5	-	CASSRVGAETQYF	TGTGCCAGCAGCCGAGTGGGGGCCGAGACCCAGTACTTC
TRBV18	-	TRBJ1-1	-	CASSPNSQGEYTEAFF	TGTGCCAGCTCACCGAACTCCCAAGGAGAGTACACTGAAGCTTTCTTT
TRBV7-6	-	TRBJ2-1	TRBD2	CASSLGGTSGAYSEQFF	TGTGCCAGCAGCTTAGGGGGGACTAGCGGGGCCTACAGTGAGCAGTTCTTC
TRBV7-6	-	TRBJ2-3	-	CASSQSTDTQYF	TGTGCCAGCAGCCAGAGCACAGATACGCAGTATTTT
TRBV13	-	TRBJ1-4	TRBD1	CASSSTPGQSNEKLFF	TGTGCCAGCAGCTCGACTCCGGGACAGTCAAATGAAAAACTGTTTTTT
TRBV14	once	TRBJ2-2	TRBD1	CASSQETGILPRGELFF	TGTGCCAGCAGCCAAGAGACAGGGATTCTTCCACGCGGGGAGCTGTTTTTT
TRBV9	-	TRBJ2-3	-	CASSATGDTQYF	TGTGCCAGCAGCGCCACAGGGGATACGCAGTATTTT
TRBV5-1	-	TRBJ2-3	TRBD2	CASSSTLAGGINTQYF	TGCGCCAGCAGCTCCACATTAGCGGGAGGGATCAATACGCAGTATTTT
TRBV5-1	-	TRBJ1-5	-	CASSLAGYSNQPQHF	TGCGCCAGCAGCTTGGCCGGGTATTCCAATCAGCCCCAGCATTTT
TRBV7-8	-	TRBJ2-4	-	CASSPPKQGTGNIQYF	TGTGCCAGCAGCCCACCTAAACAGGGAACGGGGAACATTCAGTACTTC
TRBV7-2	-	TRBJ2-7	TRBD2	CASSLEVAGGYEQYF	TGTGCCAGCAGCTTAGAAGTAGCGGGAGGTTACGAGCAGTACTTC
TRBV7-2	-	TRBJ2-6	-	CASSLYPRTSTGANVLTF	TGTGCCAGCAGCTTATACCCCCGAACTTCCACCGGGGCCAACGTCCTGACTTTC
TRBV2	-	TRBJ1-1	-	CASSEARRPNTEAFF	TGTGCCAGCAGTGAAGCGCGGAGGCCGAACACTGAAGCTTTCTTT
TRBV5-4	once	TRBJ2-1	TRBD2	CASSKTSGRANEQFF	TGTGCCAGCAGCAAGACTAGCGGGAGGGCCAATGAGCAGTTCTTC
TRBV11-3	-	TRBJ2-7	TRBD2	CASSLGLAGAEGEQYF	TGTGCCAGCAGCTTAGGACTAGCGGGAGCTGAGGGGGAGCAGTACTTC
TRBV10-3	once	TRBJ2-7	TRBD1	CAISDTGTAYEQYF	TGTGCCATCAGTGATACCGGGACAGCCTACGAGCAGTACTTC
TRBV10-3	-	TRBJ1-2	-	CAISEDSAANYGYTF	TGTGCCATCAGTGAGGACAGTGCAGCTAACTATGGCTACACCTTC
TRBV19	-	TRBJ1-4	-	CASRGTGGEKLFF	TGTGCCAGTAGAGGGACGGGGGGAGAAAAACTGTTTTTT
TRBV7-2	-	TRBJ1-6	-	CASGSLDGEVPLHF	TGTGCCAGCGGCTCGCTCGACGGCGAGGTCCCCCTCCACTTT
TRBV28	-	TRBJ2-2	TRBD1	CASTFGGTGFTGELFF	TGTGCCAGCACTTTTGGGGGGACAGGGTTCACCGGGGAGCTGTTTTTT
TRBV10-2	-	TRBJ2-1	TRBD2	CASSDWGRLAGDQFF	TGCGCCAGCAGTGATTGGGGGAGACTAGCGGGAGACCAGTTCTTC
TRBV11-2	-	TRBJ2-1	-	CASSRRSEQFF	TGTGCCAGCAGCCGGAGAAGTGAGCAGTTCTTC
TRBV29-1	-	TRBJ2-1	-	CSVVPHRRSYNEQFF	TGCAGCGTTGTTCCCCACAGGCGGTCCTACAATGAGCAGTTCTTC
TRBV2	once	TRBJ2-1	-	CASSPDWNTRFF	TGTGCCAGCAGCCCGGACTGGAACACCCGGTTCTTC
TRBV6-5	-	TRBJ2-1	TRBD2	CASNSGTSGSGEQFF	TGTGCCAGCAACTCCGGGACTAGCGGGAGTGGTGAGCAGTTCTTC
TRBV7-9	-	TRBJ2-5	TRBD1	CASSLTGGRETQYF	TGTGCCAGCAGCCTGACAGGGGGCCGTGAGACCCAGTACTTC
TRBV7-9	-	TRBJ1-1	-	CSSSLWGSGTEAFF	TGTTCCAGCAGCTTGTGGGGATCGGGGACTGAAGCTTTCTTT
TRBV11-3	once	TRBJ2-7	-	CASSLHEQYF	TGTGCCAGCAGCCTCCACGAGCAGTACTTC
TRBV6-5	few	TRBJ2-7	-	CASSQTESYEQYF	TGTGCCAGCAGTCAGACAGAGTCCTACGAGCAGTACTTC
TRBV29-1	-	TRBJ2-7	TRBD1	CSIRTGHEQYF	TGCAGCATACGGACAGGCCACGAGCAGTACTTC
TRBV6-5	-	TRBJ2-3	TRBD2	CASSYSREARTDTQYF	TGTGCCAGCAGTTACTCGCGGGAGGCCCGCACAGATACGCAGTATTTT